This paragraph reports one T cell receptor (beta chain). As yet, its antigen is unknown. The CDR3 loop spans 16 amino acids. The germline V gene has CDR1 LGHDT and CDR2 YNNKEL (reference sequence). This record comes from a study of blood T cells in healthy people across ages. Study-level results: Donors of long life had a larger count of naive CD4+ cells and greater diversity than aged donors. Getting older went along with TCR beta diversity per million T cells dropping roughly linearly. A strong correlation was seen between TCR beta diversity and naive T cell percentage.

Using a J-beta primer mix together with a sample-barcoded 5' primer, a second PCR was run for roughly 6 to 11 cycles. Tagging of each cDNA molecule was performed by a template-switch adaptor with 12 random nucleotides. One entry per CDR3 protein, called by TCRdb with MiXCR from the 5' RACE reads. The sample holds more than 700,000 distinct CDR3 sequences, 53% seen once. Sequenced sample: blood. The V and J genes are TRBV3-1 and TRBJ2-4, with 10 nucleotides matching TRBD2. The end of the DNA is better explained by TRBJ2-5, so the J call may be wrong. The sequence was collected from a man older than 75 in good health. Here the CDR3 reads CASSQDVSSGRRTQYF. DNA of the CDR3: TGTGCCAGCAGCCAAGATGTGTCTAGCGGGAGAAGGACCCAGTACTTC.